The 20 T cell receptor beta chains reported below all come from one sample, sequenced in a study of T cells in Graves' hyperthyroidism and ophthalmopathy. It was RNA transcripts that yielded the amplified TCR beta CDR3 regions. The TCR CDR3 was amplified in a first-round RT-PCR using the HTBI primer set. TCRdb redid the calling of the multiplex PCR reads with MiXCR, one entry per CDR3 protein. The sample holds under 400,000 distinct CDR3 sequences, around 16% seen once. Sequencing was performed on blood. These receptors were collected from a woman younger than 30 with Graves' hyperthyroidism that later progressed to Graves' ophthalmopathy.

V and J are TRBV29-1 and TRBJ2-1; D is uncertain. CDR3 length: 10 residues. CDR1 and CDR2 (germline): SQVTM, ANQGSEA. Trimming stripped 4 bases from V and 7 bases from J, with 5 bases between. In DNA form, the CDR3 reads TGCAGCGTTGTTATGAATGAGCAGTTCTTC. This translates into CSVVMNEQFF.

This clonotype has a count of ten or more. The J gene is TRBJ1-1, the V gene TRBV18, with D unclear. V lost 2 bases, J lost 6 bases, and 10 bases lay in between. Germline CDR1 reads KGHSH; CDR2 reads LQKENI. The CDR3 totals 13 residues. CDR3 residues: CASSPSWVSEAFF. The DNA for the CDR3 is TGTGCCAGCTCACCAAGTTGGGTTTCTGAAGCTTTCTTT.

The chain combines TRBV4-3 with TRBJ2-7; D might be TRBD2 (5 bases). Deletions cut 4 bases from V and 7 bases from J, with 14 bases between. The CDR3 totals 13 residues. The germline CDR1 and CDR2 sequences are LGHNA and YSLEER. CDR3 nucleotide sequence: TGCGCCAGCAGCCGTTCCCCCGGGGAAGAGCAGTACTTC. Translation: CASSRSPGEEQYF.

In this sample, this clonotype turned up many times. The chain uses TRBV11-2 and TRBJ1-5, with D uncertain. The CDR3 totals 14 residues. Germline CDR1 SGHAT, CDR2 FQNNGV. The V gene lost 1 base and the J gene lost 4 bases, with 8 bases spanning the gap. CDR3: CASSLGTDNQPQHF. CDR3 DNA sequence: TGTGCCAGCAGCTTAGGAACGGATAATCAGCCCCAGCATTTT.

This clonotype appeared a single time. A much larger clone sits a single nucleotide away, making a read error possible. The chain has TRBV20-1 and TRBJ1-1; D might be TRBD1 (5 bases). Trimming removed 7 bases from V and 7 bases from J, with 13 bases in between. The CDR3 extends over 11 amino acids. Germline lookup yields CDR1 DFQATT and CDR2 SNEGSKA (reference sequence). Written as DNA, the CDR3 is TGCAGTGGAATGGGACTGGTTGAAGCTTTCTTT. Its translation: CSGMGLVEAFF.

This chain connects TRBV7-6 to TRBJ2-1, with a possible D match to TRBD1 (5 bases). The CDR3 covers 13 residues. The germline CDR1 and CDR2 sequences are SGHVS and FNYEAQ. V was cut by 2 bases and J by 5 bases, with 7 bases left in between. CDR3 DNA sequence: TGTGCCAGCAGCTTATACAGGAACAATGAGCAGTTCTTC. As protein: CASSLYRNNEQFF.

The CDR3: CASSPSGSRSTGELFF. The CDR3 region has the DNA TGTGCCAGCAGCCCGAGCGGGAGTAGGAGCACCGGGGAGCTGTTTTTT. The chain carries TRBV5-6 and TRBJ2-2; 8 bases are shared with TRBD2. This CDR3 comprises 16 residues. V gave up 4 bases and J gave up 4 bases; unmatched junction bases: 9. Looked up from germline, CDR1 is SGHDT and CDR2 is YYEEEE.

V usage is TRBV6-1 and J usage is TRBJ1-6; D ambiguous. V was trimmed by 7 bases and J by 7 bases, leaving 11 bases between them. CDR1 MNHNS and CDR2 SASEGT come from the germline V gene. CDR3 length: 13 residues. CDR3 loop: CASTGRLNSPLHF. In DNA form, the CDR3 reads TGTGCCAGCACAGGACGCCTAAATTCACCCCTCCACTTT.

This clonotype occurred many times. The CDR3 sequence is CASSRGLAGFLTGELFF. Written as DNA, the CDR3 is TGTGCCAGCAGCCGGGGACTAGCGGGTTTTCTTACCGGGGAGCTGTTTTTT. The rearrangement joins TRBV3-1 to TRBJ2-2, with TRBD2 matching over 12 bases. V gave up 4 bases and J gave up 5 bases; unmatched junction bases: 8. The CDR3 contains 17 residues. CDR1 is LGHDT and CDR2 is YNNKEL in the germline V gene (reference sequence).

In its sample, this clonotype was seen many times. This sequence joins TRBV28 and TRBJ1-2, with 12 bases fitting TRBD1. CDR1 is MDHEN, CDR2 SYDVKM, per germline. The CDR3 is 15 amino acids. V shed 5 bases, J shed 8 bases, and the junction held 9 bases outside the gene matches. The CDR3 sequence is CASSPAGDRGRGYTF. The CDR3 DNA reads as TGTGCCAGCAGTCCCGCCGGGGACAGGGGGCGAGGCTACACCTTC.

The rearrangement joins TRBV7-6 to TRBJ2-5; TRBD2 matches at 9 bases. Trimming at V came to 3 bases and at J to 5 bases, leaving 7 bases not matched to a gene. This CDR3 contains 15 residues. Per germline, CDR1 SGHVS and CDR2 FNYEAQ. The CDR3 region is CASSFGSGRDETQYF. CDR3 DNA: TGTGCCAGCAGCTTTGGTAGCGGGAGAGATGAGACCCAGTACTTC.

This clonotype was observed a few times. The chain has TRBV5-1 and TRBJ1-2, with 8 bases fitting TRBD1. With V trimmed by 4 bases and J by 7 bases, 12 bases remained unmatched. Germline CDR1 SGHRS, CDR2 YFSETQ. This CDR3 is built from 15 residues. The CDR3 spells CASSPMAGGASGYTF. The CDR3 DNA reads TGCGCCAGCAGCCCCATGGCAGGGGGCGCGAGTGGCTACACCTTC. Full variable domain (outside the CDR3, taken from reference TRBV5-1 and TRBJ1-2): KAGVTQTPRYLIKTRGQQVTLSCSPISGHRSVSWYQQTPGQGLQFLFEYFSETQRNKGNFPGRFSGRQFSNSRSEMNVSTLELGDSALYLCASSPMAGGASGYTFGSGTRLTVV.

This clonotype was counted a few times. The chain links TRBV10-3 to TRBJ2-2, with 10 nucleotides matching TRBD2. The CDR3 sequence is 14 residues long. Germline CDR1 and CDR2: ENHRY and SYGVKD. Trimming at V came to 6 bases and at J to 4 bases, leaving 2 bases not matched to a gene. CDR3 residues: CAIRSSGSTGELFF. The CDR3 region has the DNA TGTGCCATCAGGTCTAGCGGGAGCACCGGGGAGCTGTTTTTT.

About this clonotype: Since the CDR3 does not end with the conserved phenylalanine or tryptophan, this likely comes from a read error. V is TRBV7-9 and J is TRBJ2-1, with 9 bases aligning to TRBD2. The V gene end was trimmed by 1 base and the J gene end by 6 bases; junction bases not matched to a gene: 4. This CDR3 comprises 15 residues. Germline V CDR1 and CDR2: SEHNR, FQNEAQ (reference sequence). The CDR3 sequence: CASSLGGLAGNEQFC. As DNA, the CDR3 is TGTGCCAGCAGCTTAGGGGGACTAGCAGGCAATGAGCAGTTCTGC.

In this sample, this clonotype turned up many times. The genes are TRBV28 and TRBJ2-3; 7 bases agree with TRBD1. V lost 3 bases to trimming and J lost 4 bases; unmatched junction nucleotides: 7. This CDR3 contains 15 residues. Germline V gene sequence: CDR1 MDHEN, CDR2 SYDVKM. The CDR3 region has the DNA TGTGCCAGCAGTTTGTATCGACAGGGAGCAGATACGCAGTATTTT. Translation: CASSLYRQGADTQYF.

In its sample, this clonotype was seen a few times. A single base separates this from a much larger clone, so it may be a read error. The V and J genes are TRBV2 and TRBJ1-1; D is uncertain. CDR1 is SNHLY, CDR2 FYNNEI, per germline. This CDR3 comprises 12 residues. Trimming pared 5 bases from V and 6 bases from J, leaving 10 bases between. CDR3 sequence: CASSPLSAEAFF. The CDR3 DNA reads as TGTGCCAGCAGTCCTCTGTCCGCTGAAGCTTTCTTT.

The chain has TRBV7-8 and TRBJ1-3, with a weak D call TRBD1 (5 bases). V lost 4 bases to trimming and J lost 0 bases, with 13 bases between them. Germline loops: CDR1 SGHVS, CDR2 FQNEAQ. The CDR3 is 16 amino acids. CDR3 nucleotide sequence: TGTGCCAGCAGCTCATTAGGTGGGGCCTCTGGAAACACCATATATTTT. Its translation: CASSSLGGASGNTIYF.

The chain has TRBV6-2 or TRBV6-3 and TRBJ2-3; D may be TRBD1 (6 bases). Looked up from germline, CDR1 is MNHEY and CDR2 is SVGEGT. This CDR3 has 17 amino acids. The V and J ends lost 5 bases and 2 bases respectively, with 20 bases between them. Here the CDR3 reads CASSGRGEMGATDTQYF. The CDR3 coding sequence is TGTGCCAGCAGTGGTCGGGGAGAGATGGGGGCCACAGATACGCAGTATTTT.

V gene TRBV5-1 combines with J gene TRBJ2-6; D perhaps matches TRBD2 (5 bases). V was shortened by 3 bases and J by 0 bases, with 10 bases between the two germline ends. CDR3 size: 16 residues. CDR1 SGHRS and CDR2 YFSETQ come from the germline V gene. The CDR3 loop reads CASSCWRSSGANVLTF. The DNA of the CDR3 is TGCGCCAGCAGCTGCTGGAGGAGCTCTGGGGCCAACGTCCTGACTTTC.

This clonotype was recorded at least ten times. V usage is TRBV28 and J usage is TRBJ2-7; possibly TRBD1 for D (6 bases). CDR3 length equals 15 residues. V was cut by 3 bases and J by 6 bases, with 18 bases left in between. CDR1 and CDR2 from the germline V gene are MDHEN and SYDVKM. In DNA form, the CDR3 reads TGTGCCAGCAGTTTCTCGTTCAGGGGATGGTTCGAGCAGTACTTC. Residues: CASSFSFRGWFEQYF.